The sequence of this T cell receptor beta chain was determined in a study of blood T cell repertoires in COVID-19. Study-wide background: The origin of the acute and convalescent COVID-19 samples was the United States, Italy and Spain. T cells, B-cell-depleted T cells, or PBMCs supplied cDNA or gDNA.

In the study's own analysis: Estimates of nucleated cell counts were drawn from the amplification of reference gene primers. Profiled with immunoSEQ multiplex PCR; TCRdb holds only in-frame clones, not every one. The V and J calls and clone size are taken from that table; D and trimming were inferred from the DNA. The profile covers approximately 350,000 clones, with more than 80% appearing a single time and 3% taken by the ten largest. Enrolled during active infection, Seattle patients were then followed longitudinally. CDR3 size: 16 residues. Trimming pared 4 bases from V and 5 bases from J, leaving 18 bases between. CDR1 and CDR2 from the germline V gene are SGHAT and FQNNGV.

The sample consisted of peripheral blood. The source is a woman aged 25-40 years with COVID-19, enrolled during active disease. This chain joins TRBV11-2 and TRBJ2-1; D may be TRBD2 (6 bases). CDR3 region: CASSSGRRELDNEQFF. The CDR3 DNA reads TGTGCCAGCAGCTCGGGTCGGCGGGAACTCGACAATGAGCAGTTCTTC.